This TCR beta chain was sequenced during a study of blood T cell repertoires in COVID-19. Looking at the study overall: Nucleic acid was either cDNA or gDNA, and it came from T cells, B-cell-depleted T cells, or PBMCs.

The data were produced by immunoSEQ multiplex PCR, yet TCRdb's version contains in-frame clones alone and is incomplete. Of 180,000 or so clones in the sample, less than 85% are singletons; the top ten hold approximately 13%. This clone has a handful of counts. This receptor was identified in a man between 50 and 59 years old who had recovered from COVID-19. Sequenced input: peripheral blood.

The CDR3 bases are TGTGCCAGTAGTAGTACCGGGACAGGGGTTTTTCGTCAGCCCCAGCATTTT. Amino acid sequence: CASSSTGTGVFRQPQHF. This chain uses TRBV19 with TRBJ1-5; 10 nucleotides agree with TRBD1. CDR3 length: 17 residues. The germline V gene has CDR1 LNHDA and CDR2 SQIVND (reference sequence). J was trimmed by 6 bases and V by 4 bases; bases with no gene match: 12.